These 29 T cell receptor beta chains were all obtained from the same sample, sequenced in a study of cytomegalovirus exposure and HLA in healthy donors. This PCR relied on a set of 60 Vbeta primers and 13 Jbeta primers. Repertoires were generated with immunoSEQ multiplex PCR, while TCRdb's copy carries only in-frame clones and drops some. The sample carries 95,000 to 150,000 clones, 75% recorded once. Sequenced: PBMCs. The receptors shown here come from a woman aged 40 to 50 in good health and CMV-seropositive.

The chain carries TRBV28 and TRBJ1-5; tentative D call: TRBD1 (6 bases). In germline, CDR1 is MDHEN, CDR2 SYDVKM. CDR3 length: 16 residues. V was trimmed by 8 bases and J by 3 bases, leaving 20 bases between them. CDR3 DNA sequence: TGTGCCAGCCGGCTCTTGTCAGGGGCCGACAATCAGCCCCAGCATTTT. This translates into CASRLLSGADNQPQHF.

This chain links TRBV7-2 with TRBJ1-1, with D maybe TRBD1 (6 bases). Trimming stripped 5 bases from V and 3 bases from J, with 10 bases between. The CDR3 is 13 residues long. The germline V gene encodes CDR1 SGHTA and CDR2 FQGNSA. The DNA of the CDR3 is TGTGCCAGCAGCCGCTGGACAGACACTGAAGCTTTCTTT. This translates into CASSRWTDTEAFF.

This clone was observed a single time. The rearrangement uses TRBV6-6 and TRBJ2-3, with 9 bases fitting TRBD2. Germline V gene data show CDR1 as MNHNY and CDR2 as SVGAGI (reference sequence). The CDR3 is 16 amino acids. The V segment lost 5 bases and the J segment 0 bases; nucleotides outside the gene matches: 6. The CDR3 nucleotides read TGTGCCAGCAGTAAACTAGCGGGTGGAAGCACAGATACGCAGTATTTT. Translation gives CASSKLAGGSTDTQYF.

The chain couples TRBV5-4 to TRBJ2-5, with 8 bases lining up with TRBD2. Germline V gene sequence: CDR1 SGHNT, CDR2 YYREEE (reference sequence). The CDR3 extends over 16 amino acids. V shed 0 bases and J 3 bases; nucleotides not matched to a gene: 7. This CDR3 reads CASSLDGGGTKETQYF. CDR3 DNA sequence: TGTGCCAGCAGCTTGGACGGGGGGGGCACGAAAGAGACCCAGTACTTC.

The V gene is TRBV7-2, the J gene TRBJ2-1; 10 bases map to TRBD1. The CDR3 totals 18 residues. V trimming: 4 bases; J trimming: 2 bases; junction bases outside the gene matches: 11. The germline CDR1 and CDR2 sequences are SGHTA and FQGNSA. CDR3 in DNA: TGTGCCAGCAGCTCTCACACACCCGGGACAGGGGCCTACAATGAGCAGTTCTTC. Protein: CASSSHTPGTGAYNEQFF. Drawing the rest from reference TRBV7-2 and TRBJ2-1, the complete variable domain is GAGVSQSPSNKVTEKGKDVELRCDPISGHTALYWYRQSLGQGLEFLIYFQGNSAPDKSGLPSDRFSAERTGGSVSTLTIQRTQQEDSAVYLCASSSHTPGTGAYNEQFFGPGTRLTVL.

This clone was counted between two and nine times. The V call is TRBV4-3, the J call TRBJ1-1; 8 nucleotides align to TRBD1. The trim removed 3 bases at V and 4 bases at J, leaving 4 bases unmatched. The CDR3 spans 14 residues. Germline values: CDR1 LGHNA, CDR2 YSLEER. This CDR3 reads CASSQRTGSTEAFF. In DNA, the CDR3 is TGCGCCAGCAGCCAGCGGACAGGGTCCACTGAAGCTTTCTTT.

The chain combines TRBV29-1 with TRBJ2-7; the match to TRBD1 covers 8 bases. This CDR3 comprises 12 residues. Germline lookup yields CDR1 SQVTM and CDR2 ANQGSEA. After removal of 5 bases from V and 3 bases from J, the junction contained 3 bases not matched to a gene. The CDR3 coding sequence is TGCAGCGTTCGGACAGGGATCTACGAGCAGTACTTC. Its translation is CSVRTGIYEQYF.

V gene TRBV30 combines with J gene TRBJ1-1; tentative D call: TRBD1 (5 bases). The CDR3 is 16 amino acids. Germline lookup yields CDR1 GTSNPN and CDR2 SVGIG (reference sequence). V lost 0 bases to trimming and J lost 0 bases, with 14 bases between them. The CDR3 region is CAWSVHYRGLNTEAFF. In nucleotides, the CDR3 is TGTGCCTGGAGTGTCCATTATCGGGGGTTGAACACTGAAGCTTTCTTT.

This clone has just a few counts. The chain has TRBV5-1 and TRBJ1-1, with a weak D call TRBD1 (5 bases). Per the germline V gene, CDR1 is SGHRS and CDR2 is YFSETQ. With 0 bases removed from V and 1 base from J, the gap between germline ends came to 10 bases. CDR3 length: 15 amino acids. CDR3 bases: TGCGCCAGCAGCTTGGGCGGGGGGTGGAACACTGAAGCTTTCTTT. It is translated as CASSLGGGWNTEAFF.

The CDR3 coding sequence is TGTGCCAGCAGCTTAGGTTTACAGGGAGCAGATACGCAGTATTTT. Translated: CASSLGLQGADTQYF. This chain joins TRBV7-9 and TRBJ2-3; D might be TRBD1 (6 bases). Deletions cut 1 base from V and 4 bases from J, with 12 bases between. The germline gives CDR1 SEHNR, CDR2 FQNEAQ (reference sequence). The CDR3 is 15 residues long.

CDR3 loop: CASSLRGLAGGRADTQYF. Here the CDR3 DNA reads TGCGCCAGCAGCTTGAGAGGCCTAGCGGGAGGAAGGGCAGATACGCAGTATTTT. This chain links TRBV5-1 with TRBJ2-3, with 11 bases identical to TRBD2. V was clipped by 1 base and J by 4 bases; unmatched bases: 11. The CDR3 loop spans 18 amino acids. The V gene's germline CDR1 is SGHRS and CDR2 YFSETQ.

The chain has TRBV7-9 and TRBJ1-4; 8 bases line up with TRBD1. Losses at the gene ends were 5 bases for V and 3 bases for J; bases not matched to a gene: 8. This CDR3 is 16 amino acids long. In germline, CDR1 is SEHNR, CDR2 FQNEAQ (reference sequence). In nucleotides, the CDR3 is TGTGCCAGCAGCACCTCTAACAGGGGGGCTAATGAAAAACTGTTTTTT. Protein sequence: CASSTSNRGANEKLFF.

The chain combines TRBV28 with TRBJ1-5; D gene unclear. Trimming shortened V by 5 bases and J by 3 bases, and 17 bases separated the two germline ends. Germline assignment: CDR1 MDHEN and CDR2 SYDVKM. The length of the CDR3 is 16 residues. The CDR3 nucleotides read TGTGCCAGCAGTCCCCCTACCTTAAATTCCAATCAGCCCCAGCATTTT. Translating it yields CASSPPTLNSNQPQHF. Looking up the rest from reference TRBV28 and TRBJ1-5 gives the full variable domain: DVKVTQSSRYLVKRTGEKVFLECVQDMDHENMFWYRQDPGLGLRLIYFSYDVKMKEKGDIPEGYSVSREKKERFSLILESASTNQTSMYLCASSPPTLNSNQPQHFGDGTRLSIL.

This clone appeared once. V gene TRBV4-3 combines with J gene TRBJ1-2; D not certain. Trimming left V 3 bases short and J 3 bases short, with 14 bases between. Germline assignment: CDR1 LGHNA and CDR2 YSLEER. The CDR3 is 15 amino acids. The CDR3: CASSQGRRFDYGYTF. Here the CDR3 DNA reads TGCGCCAGCAGCCAGGGCCGCCGGTTTGACTATGGCTACACCTTC.

The chain employs TRBV5-4 and TRBJ2-2; TRBD2 is a possible D gene (6 bases). Germline V gene lookup returns CDR1 SGHNT and CDR2 YYREEE (reference sequence). The CDR3 is 14 amino acids. Trimming removed 4 bases at V and 5 bases at J, with 12 bases between. The CDR3 is CASSTGGRTGELFF. The CDR3 nucleotides read TGTGCCAGCAGCACCGGAGGGAGGACCGGGGAGCTGTTTTTT.

The rearrangement uses TRBV5-1 and TRBJ2-1; TRBD2 is a possible D gene (6 bases). The CDR3 covers 15 residues. V was cut by 2 bases and J by 9 bases, with 18 bases left in between. From germline, CDR1 is SGHRS and CDR2 YFSETQ. This chain's CDR3 is CASSFERVGRREQFF. The CDR3 DNA reads as TGCGCCAGCAGCTTCGAGCGGGTAGGTCGTCGTGAGCAGTTCTTC.

The DNA for the CDR3 is TGTGCCAGCAGCGTAGCGGGGGACTCAGGGCCCCAGCATTTT. Residues: CASSVAGDSGPQHF. This chain connects TRBV9 to TRBJ1-5; D is perhaps TRBD1 (5 bases). CDR3 length: 14 amino acids. CDR1 is SGDLS and CDR2 is YYNGEE in the germline V gene. V was pared by 0 bases and J by 9 bases, with 13 bases between.

The V gene is TRBV6-5, the J gene TRBJ2-7; TRBD1 matches at 8 bases. Germline loops: CDR1 MNHEY, CDR2 SVGAGI. The CDR3 length is 16 residues. The V gene end was trimmed by 0 bases and the J gene end by 3 bases; junction bases not matched to a gene: 7. The CDR3 sequence: CASSYSTQGADYEQYF. The CDR3 nucleotides read TGTGCCAGCAGTTACTCGACGCAGGGGGCCGACTACGAGCAGTACTTC.

In regard to this clone: An end of the junction differs from the germline gene, which may be a read error. V is TRBV6-5 and J is TRBJ2-7; perhaps TRBD2 as D (6 bases). Germline lookup yields CDR1 MNHEY and CDR2 SVGAGI. The CDR3 runs 14 residues. CDR3 in amino acids: CASSYGGTGYDQYF. CDR3 bases: TGTGCCAGCAGTTACGGGGGGACGGGCTACGATCAGTACTTC.

This chain connects TRBV15 to TRBJ1-1; 9 nucleotides line up with TRBD1. The J segment lost 3 bases and the V segment lost 9 bases, leaving 11 bases of the junction unmatched. The CDR3 is made up of 15 amino acids. In germline, CDR1 is LNHNV, CDR2 YYDKDF (reference sequence). The CDR3 region is CATHRGRLEDTEAFF. The CDR3 bases are TGTGCCACTCACAGGGGGCGCCTAGAGGACACTGAAGCTTTCTTT. Based on the CDR3 plus reference TRBV15 and TRBJ1-1, the full variable domain is DAMVIQNPRYQVTQFGKPVTLSCSQTLNHNVMYWYQQKSSQAPKLLFHYYDKDFNNEADTPDNFQSRRPNTSFCFLDIRSPGLGDTAMYLCATHRGRLEDTEAFFGQGTRLTVV.

The chain combines TRBV19 with TRBJ2-3, with TRBD1 identical over 8 bases. Per the germline V gene, CDR1 is LNHDA and CDR2 is SQIVND (reference sequence). This CDR3 comprises 16 residues. The V segment lost 4 bases and the J segment 0 bases; nucleotides outside the gene matches: 6. The CDR3 bases are TGTGCCAGTAGTACCTCAGGGGGCCCGAGCACAGATACGCAGTATTTT. Protein: CASSTSGGPSTDTQYF.

This clone was counted a single time. The gene calls are TRBV6-5 and TRBJ1-1; D not certain. The germline V and J ends were trimmed by 0 bases and 0 bases, with 8 bases remaining between them. The CDR3 runs to 15 residues. In germline, CDR1 is MNHEY, CDR2 SVGAGI. CDR3 sequence: CASSYSRRVNTEAFF. The DNA for the CDR3 is TGTGCCAGCAGTTACTCGAGGCGAGTGAACACTGAAGCTTTCTTT.

The chain carries TRBV25-1 and TRBJ1-1; no firm D call. V was cut by 6 bases and J by 1 base, with 12 bases left in between. Germline V gene data show CDR1 as MGHDK and CDR2 as SYGVNS. The CDR3 extends over 14 amino acids. The CDR3 reads CASSIRVWNTEAFF. The CDR3 DNA reads as TGTGCCAGCAGCATCCGGGTCTGGAACACTGAAGCTTTCTTT.

The rearrangement links TRBV14 to TRBJ2-2; 11 bases are a match to TRBD1. CDR1 SGHDN and CDR2 FVKESK come from the germline V gene. The CDR3 extends over 20 amino acids. After removal of 1 base from V and 3 bases from J, the junction contained 13 bases not matched to a gene. The CDR3 region has the DNA TGTGCCAGCAGCCAAGCCCCCCCGGGACAGGGGGTCTTGGACACCGGGGAGCTGTTTTTT. This encodes CASSQAPPGQGVLDTGELFF.

The chain carries TRBV19 and TRBJ1-5; no clear D gene. The CDR3 loop spans 14 amino acids. Germline V gives CDR1 LNHDA, CDR2 SQIVND (reference sequence). V dropped 5 bases and J dropped 1 base, with 9 bases sitting between them. The CDR3 nucleotides are TGTGCCAGTAGTGATGGGGAGAGCAATCAGCCCCAGCATTTT. This codes for CASSDGESNQPQHF.

The rearrangement joins TRBV30 to TRBJ2-1; 11 bases map to TRBD2. Germline V CDR1 and CDR2: GTSNPN, SVGIG (reference sequence). The J segment lost 8 bases and the V segment lost 4 bases, leaving 1 base of the junction unmatched. The CDR3 is made up of 12 amino acids. CDR3 DNA sequence: TGTGCCTGGACTAGCGGGGGGCATGAGCAGTTCTTC. Protein sequence: CAWTSGGHEQFF.

The chain employs TRBV29-1 and TRBJ2-1; TRBD2 matches 14 bases. This CDR3 is built from 13 residues. The J segment lost 7 bases and the V segment lost 6 bases, leaving 2 bases of the junction unmatched. Germline V gives CDR1 SQVTM, CDR2 ANQGSEA. Here the CDR3 DNA reads TGCAGCGTGGGGACTAGCGGGAGAAATGAGCAGTTCTTC. This sequence encodes CSVGTSGRNEQFF.

The chain combines TRBV7-9 with TRBJ2-7; 10 bases line up with TRBD1. The CDR3 is 14 amino acids. After removal of 5 bases from V and 7 bases from J, the junction contained 8 bases not matched to a gene. Germline V gives CDR1 SEHNR, CDR2 FQNEAQ (reference sequence). In DNA form, the CDR3 reads TGTGCCAGCAGCGCCGGGGACAGGGGAGGGGAGCAGTACTTC. It specifies CASSAGDRGGEQYF.

V is TRBV5-1 and J is TRBJ1-2; perhaps TRBD1 as D (6 bases). Germline-derived CDR1 and CDR2 are SGHRS and YFSETQ. Trimming cost V 4 bases and J 0 bases, with 13 bases left between them. The CDR3 is 15 amino acids. The CDR3 DNA reads as TGCGCCAGCAGCCCACAGGGAACAGCTAACTATGGCTACACCTTC. Translating gives CASSPQGTANYGYTF.